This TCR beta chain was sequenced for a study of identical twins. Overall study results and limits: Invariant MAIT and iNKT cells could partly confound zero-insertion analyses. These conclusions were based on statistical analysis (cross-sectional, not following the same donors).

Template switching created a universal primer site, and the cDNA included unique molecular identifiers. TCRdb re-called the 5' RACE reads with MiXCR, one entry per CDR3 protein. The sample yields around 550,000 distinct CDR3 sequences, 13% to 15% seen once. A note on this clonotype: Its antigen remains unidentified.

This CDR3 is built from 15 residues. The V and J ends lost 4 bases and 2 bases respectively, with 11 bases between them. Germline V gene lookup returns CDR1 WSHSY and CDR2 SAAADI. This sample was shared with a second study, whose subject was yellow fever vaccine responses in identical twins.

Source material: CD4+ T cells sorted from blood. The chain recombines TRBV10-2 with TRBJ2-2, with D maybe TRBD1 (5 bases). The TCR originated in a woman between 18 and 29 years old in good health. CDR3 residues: CASSVQGVNTGELFF. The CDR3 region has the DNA TGCGCCAGCAGTGTACAAGGGGTTAACACCGGGGAGCTGTTTTTT.